Presented here are 22 T cell receptor beta chains from one specimen sequenced in a study of blood T cell repertoires in COVID-19 (dated by TCRdb to the early 2020s). The library was generated by the immunoSEQ multiplex PCR assay. The clones in this table, taken by TCRdb from immuneACCESS, are in-frame only. Not every clone is retained; where verified, under half of the shortfall comes from an unresolved V gene, and the cause of the rest is unknown. The sample table contains hundreds of thousands of clones; only one count was recorded for 88% of them. Around 1% of the sample is taken by the ten largest. The sequenced material came from PBMCs or T cells enriched from blood (not recorded which). The receptors stem from a woman aged 30 to 39 who had recovered from COVID-19.

This clone was recorded only once. The rearrangement links TRBV28 to TRBJ2-7; 9 nucleotides align to TRBD2. The trim removed 6 bases at V and 0 bases at J, leaving 6 bases unmatched. Germline V gene sequence: CDR1 MDHEN, CDR2 SYDVKM. This CDR3 is built from 15 residues. The CDR3: CASRPPSGVSYEQYF. As DNA, the CDR3 is TGTGCCAGCAGGCCGCCTAGCGGGGTCTCCTACGAGCAGTACTTC.

The V and J genes are TRBV6-5 and TRBJ2-7; D is possibly TRBD2 (5 bases). Germline CDR1 and CDR2: MNHEY and SVGAGI. The V gene lost 4 bases and the J gene lost 0 bases, with 16 bases spanning the gap. The CDR3 is 16 amino acids. The CDR3 region is CASSSRILASSYEQYF. The CDR3 DNA reads as TGTGCCAGCAGTTCCCGTATATTAGCGAGCTCCTACGAGCAGTACTTC.

J is TRBJ2-7 and V is TRBV29-1; tentative D call: TRBD2 (7 bases). The V gene's germline CDR1 is SQVTM and CDR2 ANQGSEA. Trimming pared 2 bases from V and 4 bases from J, leaving 21 bases between. The length of the CDR3 is 16 residues. The DNA for the CDR3 is TGCAGCGTTGAACGCCGGGGGGCGGGCTTCATGTACGAGCAGTACTTC. This sequence encodes CSVERRGAGFMYEQYF.

V is TRBV7-9 and J is TRBJ1-1; 10 bases map to TRBD1. Germline V gene sequence: CDR1 SEHNR, CDR2 FQNEAQ (reference sequence). V lost 2 bases and J lost 7; bases outside the gene matches: 13. The CDR3 totals 17 residues. In nucleotides, the CDR3 is TGTGCCAGCAGCTTAAGTGACAGGGGGCCCACCGGGGTTGAAGCTTTCTTT. This sequence encodes CASSLSDRGPTGVEAFF.

V usage is TRBV19 and J usage is TRBJ2-7; TRBD1 matches at 9 bases. The CDR3 has 17 residues. Germline lookup yields CDR1 LNHDA and CDR2 SQIVND (reference sequence). The ends lost 6 bases at V and 4 bases at J; junction bases unmatched: 16. DNA of the CDR3: TGTGCCAGTAGCAACGTCGGGGTGCGACAGGGGGTATACGAGCAGTACTTC. It is translated as CASSNVGVRQGVYEQYF.

This clone was seen once. This chain links TRBV6-5 with TRBJ1-1; possibly TRBD1 for D (6 bases). V dropped 1 base and J dropped 6 bases, with 12 bases sitting between them. The CDR3 has 14 residues. The germline V gene encodes CDR1 MNHEY and CDR2 SVGAGI. CDR3 in amino acids: CASSYLGGRSEAFF. Written as DNA, the CDR3 is TGTGCCAGCAGTTACTTGGGGGGGCGGTCTGAAGCTTTCTTT.

The V call is TRBV27, the J call TRBJ1-1; 7 bases agree with TRBD1. Germline CDR1 MNHEY, CDR2 SMNVEV (reference sequence). The V gene end was trimmed by 1 base and the J gene end by 4 bases; junction bases not matched to a gene: 3. CDR3 length: 14 amino acids. The CDR3 here is CASSLWAGGTEAFF. The CDR3 bases are TGTGCCAGCAGTTTATGGGCAGGGGGCACTGAAGCTTTCTTT.

This clone was counted a few times. V is TRBV19 and J is TRBJ2-1; 7 nucleotides agree with TRBD1. V shed 10 bases, J shed 3 bases, and the junction held 9 bases outside the gene matches. The CDR3 runs to 14 residues. Germline CDR1 and CDR2: LNHDA and SQIVND (reference sequence). The CDR3 sequence: CATLGTDLYNEQFF. CDR3 DNA: TGTGCCACCCTAGGGACAGACCTCTACAATGAGCAGTTCTTC.

V gene TRBV7-3 combines with J gene TRBJ2-3, with D maybe TRBD2 (5 bases). Germline CDR1 reads SGHTA; CDR2 reads FQGTGA. V lost 1 base to trimming and J lost 3 bases, with 17 bases between them. This CDR3 has 17 amino acids. The CDR3 DNA follows: TGTGCCAGCAGCTTAAGGGTCGAGGGCCCGGGAACAGATACGCAGTATTTT. Its translation is CASSLRVEGPGTDTQYF.

This clone was observed a single time. Other nucleotide sequences from this sample produce the same CDR3. V usage is TRBV7-9 and J usage is TRBJ2-7; the D gene is possibly TRBD1 (6 bases). V gave up 5 bases and J gave up 4 bases, with 12 bases separating them. Germline CDR1 SEHNR, CDR2 FQNEAQ (reference sequence). CDR3 length equals 13 residues. In nucleotides, the CDR3 is TGTGCCAGCAGCCCCCGGACAGCGTACGAGCAGTACTTC. Its protein is CASSPRTAYEQYF.

The rearrangement joins TRBV7-6 to TRBJ2-5; 10 bases match TRBD1. V was pared by 5 bases and J by 3 bases, with 15 bases of the junction left unmatched. Per germline, CDR1 SGHVS and CDR2 FNYEAQ. This CDR3 region has 18 residues. The CDR3 region has the DNA TGTGCCAGCAGCCCACGTCCCGGGACAGGGGTGGGTAAAGAGACCCAGTACTTC. Translating it yields CASSPRPGTGVGKETQYF.

The chain combines TRBV7-9 with TRBJ1-1, with D perhaps matching TRBD1 (5 bases). Germline V gene sequence: CDR1 SEHNR, CDR2 FQNEAQ (reference sequence). The V gene lost 5 bases and the J gene lost 1 base, with 17 bases spanning the gap. The CDR3 extends over 16 amino acids. CDR3 DNA sequence: TGTGCCAGCAGCCCCCCCGGGGGACTCTCGAACACTGAAGCTTTCTTT. It yields the protein CASSPPGGLSNTEAFF.

The rearrangement joins TRBV9 to TRBJ1-1; D gene unclear. Germline V CDR1 and CDR2: SGDLS, YYNGEE. Trimming removed 0 bases at V and 8 bases at J, with 14 bases between. The CDR3 extends over 14 amino acids. The CDR3 loop reads CASSVDGGRREAFF. CDR3 nucleotide sequence: TGTGCCAGCAGCGTAGATGGTGGGAGAAGAGAAGCTTTCTTT.

The chain employs TRBV3-1 (or the pseudogene TRBV3-2) and TRBJ2-2; D is possibly TRBD1 (5 bases). The CDR3 has 16 amino acids. Germline V gene lookup returns CDR1 LGHDT and CDR2 YNNKEL (reference sequence). Trimming removed 0 bases at V and 5 bases at J, with 13 bases between. This CDR3 reads CASSQDQQVITGELFF. The CDR3 coding sequence is TGTGCCAGCAGCCAAGATCAACAGGTGATTACCGGGGAGCTGTTTTTT.

This clone was seen just once. This chain uses TRBV24-1 with TRBJ2-7, with a weak D call TRBD2 (5 bases). This CDR3 region has 15 residues. Germline CDR1 KGHDR, CDR2 SFDVKD. Trimming left V 7 bases short and J 3 bases short, with 18 bases between. The CDR3 spells CATSARGAAFYEQYF. DNA of the CDR3: TGTGCCACCAGCGCACGGGGAGCGGCTTTCTACGAGCAGTACTTC.

The chain combines TRBV5-4 with TRBJ2-3; D uncertain. This CDR3 spans 14 amino acids. Trimming took off 0 bases at V and 2 bases at J, with 7 bases between the two ends. Germline CDR1 and CDR2: SGHNT and YYREEE (reference sequence). The CDR3 DNA reads TGTGCCAGCAGCTTGGGGAGCTACACAGATACGCAGTATTTT. It encodes CASSLGSYTDTQYF.

The chain couples TRBV19 to TRBJ1-5; perhaps TRBD1 as D (6 bases). This CDR3 contains 16 residues. With 1 base removed from V and 2 bases from J, the gap between germline ends came to 12 bases. CDR1 is LNHDA and CDR2 is SQIVND in the germline V gene (reference sequence). This chain's CDR3 is CASSIVQGLGNQPQHF. The CDR3 DNA follows: TGTGCCAGTAGTATAGTTCAGGGGCTTGGCAATCAGCCCCAGCATTTT.

J is TRBJ1-4 and V is TRBV15, with TRBD1 matching 9 bases. The junction had 4 bases not matched to a gene; V was cut back by 3 bases and J by 8 bases. CDR1 and CDR2 (germline): LNHNV, YYDKDF (reference sequence). The CDR3 spans 14 residues. The CDR3 region is CATSSVTGGEKLFF. The CDR3 region has the DNA TGTGCCACCAGCAGTGTTACAGGGGGCGAAAAACTGTTTTTT. The entire variable domain, with the rest obtained from reference TRBV15 and TRBJ1-4, is as follows: DAMVIQNPRYQVTQFGKPVTLSCSQTLNHNVMYWYQQKSSQAPKLLFHYYDKDFNNEADTPDNFQSRRPNTSFCFLDIRSPGLGDTAMYLCATSSVTGGEKLFFGSGTQLSVL.

The chain joins TRBV20-1 to TRBJ2-5; 10 positions match TRBD2. Germline V gene lookup returns CDR1 DFQATT and CDR2 SNEGSKA (reference sequence). The J segment lost 0 bases and the V segment lost 3 bases, leaving 10 bases of the junction unmatched. The CDR3 is 17 residues long. The CDR3 DNA sequence: TGCAGTGCTAGTGAACCTAGCGGGAGATACTACCAAGAGACCCAGTACTTC. Protein sequence: CSASEPSGRYYQETQYF.

The chain employs TRBV7-9 and TRBJ2-7; possibly TRBD1 for D (5 bases). Germline values: CDR1 SEHNR, CDR2 FQNEAQ (reference sequence). The CDR3 is 13 residues long. Trimming stripped 5 bases from V and 2 bases from J, with 10 bases between. CDR3 amino acids: CASSATVTYEQYF. The DNA for the CDR3 is TGTGCCAGCAGCGCGACAGTTACCTACGAGCAGTACTTC.

The rearrangement links TRBV11-3 to TRBJ2-1, with D hard to call. V lost 4 bases to trimming and J lost 5 bases, with 9 bases between them. Germline V gene lookup returns CDR1 SGHNT and CDR2 YENEEA. The CDR3 length is 13 residues. CDR3 nucleotides: TGTGCCAGCAGCTATCGACACAACAATGAGCAGTTCTTC. Amino acid sequence: CASSYRHNNEQFF.

This rearrangement joins TRBV3-1 (or the pseudogene TRBV3-2) to TRBJ1-2, with D possibly TRBD1 on 5 matching bases. The germline gives CDR1 LGHDT, CDR2 YNNKEL (reference sequence). The V gene lost 1 base and the J gene lost 3 bases, with 12 bases spanning the gap. The CDR3 totals 15 residues. CDR3 DNA sequence: TGTGCCAGCAGCCAAGCCGGGGGAGAGCACTATGGCTACACCTTC. Protein sequence: CASSQAGGEHYGYTF.